These T cell receptor beta chains were read from a single sample in a study of identical twins. A single record per CDR3 protein comes from TCRdb applying MiXCR to the 5' RACE reads. The sample contains about 100,000 distinct CDR3 sequences, 5.9% of which appear only once. Sequencing was done on a sample of memory T cells sorted from blood. The source is a woman aged 45-59 years in good health. Each CDR3 is given with its conserved first and last residue. The D gene is left open where the match is weak. Clone size is not always given. Where it is, it says once, few, many or a class for expanded clones.

J gene,V gene,D gene,clone size,CDR3 DNA,CDR3 protein
TRBJ2-1,TRBV7-8,TRBD2,many,TGTGCCAGCAGCTTAGTGAGCGGGAGGGCCAGTGAGCAGTTCTTC,CASSLVSGRASEQFF
TRBJ2-1,TRBV11-2,TRBD2,NA,TGTGCCAGCAGCCCGATGACTAGCGGGAGTACTGAGCAGTTCTTC,CASSPMTSGSTEQFF
TRBJ2-1,TRBV3-1,TRBD1,NA,TGTGCCAGCAGCCAAGATGGGGGACAGGGGGCCCATGAGCAGTTCTTC,CASSQDGGQGAHEQFF
TRBJ2-1,TRBV12-3/TRBV12-4,TRBD1,few,TGTGCCAGCAGAAGGAGGACAGGCTACAATGAGCAGTTCTTC,CASRRRTGYNEQFF
TRBJ2-5,TRBV7-2,NA,NA,TGTGCCAGCAGCTTAAGGCTTTGGGGCCAAGAGACCCAGTACTTC,CASSLRLWGQETQYF
TRBJ1-3,TRBV5-1,NA,many,TGCGCCAGCAGCTTGGAGGGGGTAGGAAACACCATATATTTT,CASSLEGVGNTIYF
TRBJ2-3,TRBV24-1,TRBD2,few,TGTGCCACCAGTGATTTCGGTTCGTTGGGGGGGACTAGCGGGGGTCCTCTCACAGATACGCAGTATTTT,CATSDFGSLGGTSGGPLTDTQYF
TRBJ1-1,TRBV12-3/TRBV12-4,NA,few,TGTGCCAGCAGTCCCCGAGGGGGGGACACTGAAGCTTTCTTT,CASSPRGGDTEAFF
TRBJ2-3,TRBV7-6,NA,NA,TGTGCCAGCAGCCGCTTACAAACAGATACGCAGTATTTT,CASSRLQTDTQYF
TRBJ2-1,TRBV11-3,NA,many,TGTGCCAGCAGCTTCCTCGGTTACAATGAGCAGTTCTTC,CASSFLGYNEQFF
TRBJ2-7,TRBV5-1,TRBD2,many,TGCGCCAGCAGCTTGGCTCTAGCGGGAGGTTACGAGCAGTACTTC,CASSLALAGGYEQYF
TRBJ2-1,TRBV7-2,TRBD1,NA,TGTGCCAGCAGCCGGGTGGGGACAGGGGGGTGGGATGAGCAGTTCTTC,CASSRVGTGGWDEQFF
TRBJ1-2,TRBV7-3,TRBD1,few,TGTGCCAGCAGCTTAACGGGGGGACAGGCGAGGGATGGCTACACCTTC,CASSLTGGQARDGYTF
TRBJ1-4,TRBV11-3,NA,few,TGTGCCAGCAGCTTAGATGGGAAACTGTTTTTT,CASSLDGKLFF
TRBJ1-2,TRBV12-3/TRBV12-4,TRBD1,many,TGTGCCAGCAGAGCTTACGGCGGACAGGGGAGGGGTGGCTACACCTTC,CASRAYGGQGRGGYTF
TRBJ2-3,TRBV5-1,TRBD1,many,TGCGCCAGCAGCTTGGGGACAGGGTACACAGATACGCAGTATTTT,CASSLGTGYTDTQYF
TRBJ2-5,TRBV12-3/TRBV12-4,TRBD1,many,TGTGCCAGCAGTTGGGAAAGACAGGGAGAGACCCAGTACTTC,CASSWERQGETQYF
TRBJ2-5,TRBV10-3,TRBD2,many,TGTGCCACCGGTTCTGCGGGAGGGGGACAAGAGACCCAGTACTTC,CATGSAGGGQETQYF
TRBJ2-3,TRBV2,NA,many,TGTGCCAGCAGTGTTGGGCTAGCGAGTTTCACAGATACGCAGTATTTT,CASSVGLASFTDTQYF
TRBJ2-1,TRBV7-3,NA,many,TGTGCCAGCAGCTTAACGTGGGGTCAATACAATGAGCAGTTCTTC,CASSLTWGQYNEQFF
TRBJ2-5,TRBV9,NA,many,TGTGCCAGCAGCACCGCTAGCGCCATCCAAGAGACCCAGTACTTC,CASSTASAIQETQYF
TRBJ2-5,TRBV12-3/TRBV12-4,TRBD2,few,TGTGCCAGCAGCAGACTAGCGGGGTCGTATGAGACCCAGTACTTC,CASSRLAGSYETQYF
TRBJ2-3,TRBV4-1,NA,many,TGCGCCAGCAGCCAAGTGTGGGTAGCCGGCGGCAAGCAGTATTTT,CASSQVWVAGGKQYF
TRBJ1-5,TRBV19,TRBD1,NA,TGTGCCAGTAGCCAAACCGGGACAGTTAGCAATCAGCCCCAGCATTTT,CASSQTGTVSNQPQHF
TRBJ1-6,TRBV4-2,NA,many,TGTGCCAGCAGCCCTTATGGGGGCAGGGTGGGGCATTCACCCCTCCACTTT,CASSPYGGRVGHSPLHF
TRBJ1-5,TRBV24-1,NA,NA,TGTGCCACCAGTGATTTATGGGGCGCGGGCAATCAGCCCCAGCATTTT,CATSDLWGAGNQPQHF
TRBJ1-5,TRBV30,NA,many,TGTGCCTGGAGTGTTTCCAGCAATCAGCCCCAGCATTTT,CAWSVSSNQPQHF
TRBJ2-2,TRBV21-1,NA,NA,TGTGCCAGCAGCTTACTAGGACACCCGAACACCGGGGAGCTGTTTTTT,CASSLLGHPNTGELFF
TRBJ2-7,TRBV6-6,NA,many,TGTGCCAGCAGCGGGGCCGGGGGCTACGAGCAGTACTTC,CASSGAGGYEQYF
TRBJ2-2,TRBV7-9,TRBD2,many,TGTGCCAGCGGGGACCTAGCGGGGAACACCGGGGAGCTGTTTTTT,CASGDLAGNTGELFF
TRBJ2-7,TRBV2,NA,many,TGTGCCAGCAGTTCTACAGGGTCCTACTACGAGCAGTACTTC,CASSSTGSYYEQYF
TRBJ1-2,TRBV6-5,NA,few,TGTGCCAGCAGTTATTCCCGCTCGGGGGGCAAGAGTGATGGCTACACCTTC,CASSYSRSGGKSDGYTF
TRBJ1-1,TRBV12-3/TRBV12-4,NA,few,TGTGCCAGCAGTCTCCGATTGCTGGGCACTGAAGCTTTCTTT,CASSLRLLGTEAFF
TRBJ2-7,TRBV19,NA,few,TGTGCCAGTAGTAGGGACCTCCAGTACGAGCAGTACTTC,CASSRDLQYEQYF
TRBJ2-7,TRBV7-9,NA,many,TGTGCCAGCAGCTTTGATAGGGACGAGCAGTACTTC,CASSFDRDEQYF
TRBJ2-3,TRBV20-1,TRBD2,many,TGCAGTGCCGCGAGGCTAGCGGGAGGGAGTTCATTGTCTGCAGATACGCAGTATTTT,CSAARLAGGSSLSADTQYF
TRBJ2-6,TRBV28,TRBD1,NA,TGTGCCAGCAGTGCGCCAGGGGGCGCGGGGGCCAACGTCCTGACTTTC,CASSAPGGAGANVLTF
TRBJ2-7,TRBV12-3/TRBV12-4,TRBD2,many,TGTGCCAGCAGTTACCCGTCCAACCTTCAGGGTTGGGGCGGGAGCCGTTACGAGCAGTACTTC,CASSYPSNLQGWGGSRYEQYF
TRBJ2-1,TRBV3-1,NA,NA,TGTGCCAGCAGCCTCGACTATCGGTTAGTCGATGAGCAGTTCTTC,CASSLDYRLVDEQFF
TRBJ1-1,TRBV5-4,TRBD1,NA,TGTGCCAGCAGCATCACGACAGGGCCCACTGAAGCTTTCTTT,CASSITTGPTEAFF
TRBJ2-2,TRBV10-3,TRBD2,many,TGTGCCATCCGGGGGGACCAAGGCGGGGAGCTGTTTTTT,CAIRGDQGGELFF
TRBJ2-7,TRBV20-1,TRBD2,NA,TGCAGTGCAATTAGCGGGAGTCGGTACGAGCAGTACTTC,CSAISGSRYEQYF
TRBJ2-6,TRBV29-1,NA,many,TGCAGCGTTGAAACAGGCCCGTCTGGGGCCAACGTCCTGACTTTC,CSVETGPSGANVLTF
TRBJ2-5,TRBV11-3,NA,NA,TGTGCCAGCAGCCCATGGTCGGTCGGGAGTGGATTTAAAGAGACCCAGTACTTC,CASSPWSVGSGFKETQYF
TRBJ2-1,TRBV9,TRBD2,many,TGTGCCAGCAGCGTAGGAACGGGAGGCACCAACAATGAGCAGTTCTTC,CASSVGTGGTNNEQFF
TRBJ1-2,TRBV29-1,TRBD1,many,TGCAGCGCCATAGGGGGGACAGGGGGCGATGGGAACTATGGCTACACCTTC,CSAIGGTGGDGNYGYTF
TRBJ2-7,TRBV10-2,NA,many,TGCGCCAGCAGCACTTCACGGACCTCCTACGAGCAGTACTTC,CASSTSRTSYEQYF
TRBJ1-5,TRBV3-1,TRBD1,many,TGTGCCAGCAGCCATGCGGGACAGGGGGCGGCGGGCAATCAGCCCCAGCATTTT,CASSHAGQGAAGNQPQHF
TRBJ1-4,TRBV29-1,TRBD1,many,TGCAGCGTTACTGGACAGGGTGAAAAACTGTTTTTT,CSVTGQGEKLFF
TRBJ2-7,TRBV20-1,NA,once,TGCAGTGCTAGTCGGGGGAAATCTACCTACGAGCAGTACTTC,CSASRGKSTYEQYF
TRBJ2-5,TRBV2,TRBD2,few,TGTGCCAGCAGTGGGAGTAGCGGGAGCTCCGGGGAGACCCAGTACTTC,CASSGSSGSSGETQYF
TRBJ2-5,TRBV28,TRBD1,NA,TGTGCCAGCAGTCCCGGACAGGGGTTCGAGGAGACCCAGTACTTC,CASSPGQGFEETQYF
TRBJ2-1,TRBV14,TRBD2,NA,TGTGCCAGCAGCCAAGAACCAGCGGGAGAAGGTGAGCAGTTCTTC,CASSQEPAGEGEQFF
TRBJ2-2,TRBV10-3,NA,many,TGTGCCACCTTCCACGGGGAGCTGTTTTTT,CATFHGELFF
TRBJ2-4,TRBV11-3,TRBD2,few,TGTGCCAGCAGCTTAGGGGGGAGCGGGACCCTAGCCAAAAACATTCAGTACTTC,CASSLGGSGTLAKNIQYF